This entry lists 8 T cell receptor beta chains sequenced from one sample in a study of response to subunit inactivated influenza vaccine. TCRdb re-analysed the RT-PCR reads in MiXCR, keeping a single row per CDR3 protein. The sample records 150,000 to 200,000 distinct CDR3 sequences, roughly 12% being singletons. The data also belong to a second study, concerning T cells expressing NK-cell markers. That work adds: cDNA encoding TCR beta was synthesized via 5'RACE template switching incorporating UMIs.

The specimen comprised CD8+ T cells sorted from PBMCs, sampled about 13 days after vaccination. The source is a man aged 50 to 59 who received an inactivated influenza vaccine.

This clonotype was found a few times. This sequence joins TRBV12-3 or TRBV12-4 and TRBJ2-3, with unresolved D. The CDR3 totals 13 residues. V shed 5 bases and J shed 4 bases, with 10 bases lying between them. This chain's CDR3 is CASSPPTADTQYF. The CDR3 region has the DNA TGTGCCAGCAGTCCCCCCACCGCAGATACGCAGTATTTT.

The chain uses TRBV9 and TRBJ2-1, with TRBD2 identical over 10 bases. The CDR3 runs to 18 residues. Germline CDR1 SGDLS, CDR2 YYNGEE. V trimming: 0 bases; J trimming: 4 bases; junction bases outside the gene matches: 10. CDR3 protein: CASSVEAQLAGTYNEQFF. DNA for the CDR3: TGTGCCAGCAGCGTAGAAGCCCAACTAGCGGGGACTTACAATGAGCAGTTCTTC.

The chain couples TRBV12-3 or TRBV12-4 to TRBJ2-1, with unresolved D. The V and J ends lost 3 bases and 4 bases respectively, with 13 bases between them. The CDR3 is 15 amino acids. The CDR3 sequence: CASSFPLGTYNEQFF. The CDR3 DNA sequence: TGTGCCAGCAGTTTCCCTCTCGGCACTTACAATGAGCAGTTCTTC.

This chain connects TRBV12-3 or TRBV12-4 to TRBJ1-1; no clear D. The CDR3 extends over 13 amino acids. Trimming left V 8 bases short and J 3 bases short, with 13 bases between. CDR3 in amino acids: CASATAAYTEAFF. CDR3 sequence (DNA): TGTGCCAGCGCAACGGCCGCTTACACTGAAGCTTTCTTT.

This chain joins TRBV7-2 and TRBJ1-3; no reliable D call. Germline V CDR1 and CDR2: SGHTA, FQGNSA. CDR3 size: 13 residues. V was cut by 3 bases and J by 4 bases, with 7 bases left in between. The CDR3 protein is CASSFGFGNTIYF. The CDR3 coding sequence is TGTGCCAGCAGCTTCGGGTTCGGAAACACCATATATTTT.

In this sample, this clonotype turned up a few times. The V gene is TRBV19, the J gene TRBJ1-5, with TRBD1 as a possible D gene (6 bases). There are 15 residues in the CDR3. Trimming left V 5 bases short and J 3 bases short, with 14 bases between. The germline CDR1 and CDR2 sequences are LNHDA and SQIVND (reference sequence). Here the CDR3 reads CASSFRTELNQPQHF. As DNA, the CDR3 is TGTGCCAGTAGTTTCCGGACAGAACTCAATCAGCCCCAGCATTTT.

This clonotype was counted only a few times. The CDR3, as DNA: TGCGCCAGCAGCGAGCGGGGGGGCCTGGGCACAGATACGCAGTATTTT. Its translation is CASSERGGLGTDTQYF. This chain uses TRBV5-1 with TRBJ2-3; 10 bases match TRBD2. Losses at the gene ends were 4 bases for V and 1 base for J; bases not matched to a gene: 6. Per the germline V gene, CDR1 is SGHRS and CDR2 is YFSETQ. The CDR3 has 16 residues.

A few counts support this clonotype. The gene calls are TRBV28 and TRBJ2-6; the D gene is possibly TRBD2 (6 bases). Trimming left V 0 bases short and J 0 bases short, with 18 bases between. This CDR3 has 20 residues. Germline-derived CDR1 and CDR2 are MDHEN and SYDVKM. The CDR3 region is CASSLWAGSPKNSGANVLTF. The CDR3 region has the DNA TGTGCCAGCAGTTTATGGGCGGGGAGCCCCAAGAACTCTGGGGCCAACGTCCTGACTTTC.